The next 13 T cell receptor beta chains were all read from a single sample in a study of CD8+CD57+ T cells in acquired aplastic anemia. The TCR beta profiling, which covered VDJ combination and CDR3 sequence, was carried out using genomic DNA as the template. TCRdb passed the reads through MiXCR, listing each CDR3 protein once. The sample has about 190,000 distinct CDR3 sequences, less than 60% seen once. CD8+CD57+ cell expansion, shown by flow cytometry, had occurred in the patients selected for sequencing. Sequenced material: sorted CD4+, CD8+, or CD8+CD57+ T cells (not recorded which) from PBMCs. Source of these receptors: a human donor with aplastic anemia.

The J gene is TRBJ2-5, the V gene TRBV30; D possibly corresponds to TRBD1 (6 bases). The germline V and J ends were trimmed by 3 bases and 4 bases, with 12 bases remaining between them. The CDR3 covers 13 residues. The germline V gene has CDR1 GTSNPN and CDR2 SVGIG (reference sequence). The DNA for the CDR3 is TGTGCCTGGAGAGGGACATCCGGAGAGACCCAGTACTTC. It encodes CAWRGTSGETQYF.

As for this clonotype: A junction end diverges from the germline sequence, so it may reflect a read error. The chain recombines TRBV24-1 with TRBJ2-5, with D possibly TRBD2 on 6 matching bases. The CDR3 is made up of 16 amino acids. CDR1 KGHDR and CDR2 SFDVKD come from the germline V gene. CDR3 DNA: TGTGCCACCAGTGATTGGACTGGCGGGGCCGCTGTGACCCAGTACTTT. As protein: CATSDWTGGAAVTQYF.

CDR3 coding DNA: TGTGCCATTGGACCCCCACCCTACAATGAGCAGTTCTTC. Translating it yields CAIGPPPYNEQFF. The chain employs TRBV10-3 and TRBJ2-1; no definite D call. V lost 9 bases and J lost 2, with 11 bases in between. Germline V gives CDR1 ENHRY, CDR2 SYGVKD. The CDR3 has 13 amino acids.

The V call is TRBV20-1, the J call TRBJ1-2; 7 nucleotides agree with TRBD1. The CDR3 loop spans 13 amino acids. Germline assignment: CDR1 DFQATT and CDR2 SNEGSKA (reference sequence). V gave up 5 bases and J gave up 8 bases; unmatched junction bases: 11. The CDR3 coding sequence is TGCAGTGCTTCAATACAGGGGACGGGCGGCTACACCTTC. It encodes CSASIQGTGGYTF.

This clonotype came up once. As the CDR3 is not closed by the conserved phenylalanine or tryptophan, this likely results from a read error. The chain carries TRBV11-2 and TRBJ1-1; D perhaps matches TRBD1 (6 bases). Germline assignment: CDR1 SGHAT and CDR2 FQNNGV. V lost 2 bases, J lost 2 bases, and 15 bases lay in between. This CDR3 has 16 residues. CDR3 coding DNA: TGTGCCAGCAGCTTATCCGGGACACAAGCAAACACTGAAGCTTTCTCT. Translation: CASSLSGTQANTEAFS.

The chain has TRBV7-9 and TRBJ1-2; D ambiguous. V lost 5 bases and J 8 bases, leaving 18 bases between the germline ends. Looked up from germline, CDR1 is SEHNR and CDR2 is FQNEAQ (reference sequence). The CDR3 loop spans 14 amino acids. Written as DNA, the CDR3 is TGTGCCAGCAGCCCCAGGACGGCCGAACGGGGCTACACCTTC. It specifies CASSPRTAERGYTF.

V is TRBV15 and J is TRBJ2-5; D not resolved. Germline V gene sequence: CDR1 LNHNV, CDR2 YYDKDF (reference sequence). V lost 2 bases to trimming and J lost 4 bases, with 2 bases between them. The CDR3 contains 11 residues. The CDR3 nucleotides read TGTGCCACCAGCAGAACAGAGACCCAGTACTTC. The encoded protein is CATSRTETQYF. Full variable domain (remainder filled in from reference TRBV15 and TRBJ2-5): DAMVIQNPRYQVTQFGKPVTLSCSQTLNHNVMYWYQQKSSQAPKLLFHYYDKDFNNEADTPDNFQSRRPNTSFCFLDIRSPGLGDTAMYLCATSRTETQYFGPGTRLLVL.

The rearrangement uses TRBV15 and TRBJ2-3, with TRBD1 identical over 9 bases. CDR1 is LNHNV and CDR2 is YYDKDF in the germline V gene (reference sequence). V shed 1 base and J 4 bases; nucleotides not matched to a gene: 9. This CDR3 has 17 amino acids. This chain's CDR3 is CATSRAGPGQGADTQYF. The DNA of the CDR3 is TGTGCCACCAGCAGAGCCGGTCCGGGACAGGGTGCAGATACGCAGTATTTT.

V gene TRBV9 combines with J gene TRBJ2-1, with D unresolved. Trimming shortened V by 4 bases and J by 6 bases, and 14 bases separated the two germline ends. Germline V CDR1 and CDR2: SGDLS, YYNGEE. CDR3 size: 14 residues. CDR3 region: CASSPGSRSNEQFF. The CDR3 region has the DNA TGTGCCAGCAGCCCCGGATCCCGAAGCAATGAGCAGTTCTTC.

The chain links TRBV29-1 to TRBJ1-6; the D gene is possibly TRBD1 (5 bases). CDR1 SQVTM and CDR2 ANQGSEA come from the germline V gene. V was clipped by 7 bases and J by 9 bases, with 13 bases between them. The CDR3 totals 12 residues. The CDR3 is CSDGTVGSPLHF. In nucleotides, the CDR3 is TGCAGCGACGGGACGGTGGGTTCACCCCTCCACTTT. The full variable domain, completed using reference TRBV29-1 and TRBJ1-6, is SAVISQKPSRDICQRGTSLTIQCQVDSQVTMMFWYRQQPGQSLTLIATANQGSEATYESGFVIDKFPISRPNLTFSTLTVSNMSPEDSSIYLCSDGTVGSPLHFGNGTRLTVT.

This clonotype appeared a few times. An end of the junction differs from the germline gene, which may be a read error. The chain employs TRBV7-9 and TRBJ2-7; D call uncertain. CDR1 and CDR2 from the germline V gene are SEHNR and FQNEAQ (reference sequence). The CDR3 is made up of 12 amino acids. CDR3 coding DNA: TGCGCCAGCAGCTTACCAAGCTACGAGCAGTACTTC. It translates to CASSLPSYEQYF.

This chain uses TRBV5-6 with TRBJ2-1; D might be TRBD1 (5 bases). V lost 0 bases and J lost 2, with 12 bases in between. Germline CDR1 and CDR2: SGHDT and YYEEEE. This CDR3 is 16 amino acids long. Here the CDR3 reads CASSLEGPIPYNEQFF. CDR3 nucleotide sequence: TGTGCCAGCAGCTTGGAGGGGCCCATTCCCTACAATGAGCAGTTCTTC.

Concerning this clonotype: This may be a read error: a much more frequent sequence differs by one nucleotide. The chain is built from TRBV4-3 and TRBJ2-3; D is perhaps TRBD1 (5 bases). CDR3 length: 14 residues. Germline V gene data show CDR1 as LGHNA and CDR2 as YSLEER. CDR3 residues: CASSQAQGIDAQYF. The DNA of the CDR3 is TGCGCCAGCAGCCAAGCCCAGGGAATAGATGCGCAGTATTTT.